Below, one T cell receptor beta chain is given with its context. The antigen is undetermined. The data are from a study of CD8+ T cells in alopecia areata. Findings and limits, study-wide: Relative to mice, TCR sharing across patients was less clear, a difference possibly HLA-related.

Reverse transcription of extracted RNA yielded cDNA, which provided the sequencing template. Repertoires were generated with immunoSEQ multiplex PCR, while TCRdb's copy carries only in-frame clones and drops some. Altogether 200,000 to 250,000 clones are present, about 60% being singletons, with the ten largest covering just over 0.45%. Alopecia areata patients provided lesional scalp punch biopsies and peripheral blood, both collected for the study. The sample consisted of CD4+ T cells sorted from blood, taken at week 0. This clonotype was obtained from a human donor with alopecia areata.

CDR3 in DNA: TGCAGCGTCGTGGGAGACAGGGGACCCACAGATACGCAGTATTTT. This codes for CSVVGDRGPTDTQYF. The genes are TRBV29-1 and TRBJ2-3; 8 bases fit TRBD1. After removal of 6 bases from V and 2 bases from J, the junction contained 10 bases not matched to a gene. Per germline, CDR1 SQVTM and CDR2 ANQGSEA. The CDR3 loop spans 15 amino acids.